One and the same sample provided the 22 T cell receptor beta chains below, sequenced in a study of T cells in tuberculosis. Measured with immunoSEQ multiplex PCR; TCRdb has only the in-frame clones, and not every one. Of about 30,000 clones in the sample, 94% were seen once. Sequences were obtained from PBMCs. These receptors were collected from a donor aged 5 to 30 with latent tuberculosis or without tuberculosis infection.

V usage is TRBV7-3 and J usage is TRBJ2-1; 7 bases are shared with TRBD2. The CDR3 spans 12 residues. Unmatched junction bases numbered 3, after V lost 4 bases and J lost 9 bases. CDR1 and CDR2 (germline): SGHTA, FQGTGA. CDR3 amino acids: CASSYLAGEQFF. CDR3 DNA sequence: TGTGCCAGCAGCTATTTAGCGGGTGAGCAGTTCTTC.

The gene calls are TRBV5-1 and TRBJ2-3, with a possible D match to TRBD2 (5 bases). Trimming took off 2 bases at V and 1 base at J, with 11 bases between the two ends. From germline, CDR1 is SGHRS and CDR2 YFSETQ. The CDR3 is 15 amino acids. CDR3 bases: TGCGCCAGCAGCTTAGAAGCGGCGCGCACAGATACGCAGTATTTT. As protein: CASSLEAARTDTQYF.

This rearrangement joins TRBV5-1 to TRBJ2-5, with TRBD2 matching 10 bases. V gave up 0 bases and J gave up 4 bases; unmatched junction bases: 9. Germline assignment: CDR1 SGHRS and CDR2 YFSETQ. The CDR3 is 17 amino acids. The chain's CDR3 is CASSLEKREGLVETQYF. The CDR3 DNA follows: TGCGCCAGCAGCTTGGAGAAGCGGGAGGGCCTCGTAGAGACCCAGTACTTC.

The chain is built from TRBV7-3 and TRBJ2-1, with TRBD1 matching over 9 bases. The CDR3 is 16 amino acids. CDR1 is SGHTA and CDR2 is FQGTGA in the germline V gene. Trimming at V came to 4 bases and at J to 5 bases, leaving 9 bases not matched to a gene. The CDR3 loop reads CASSSRGQGIHNEQFF. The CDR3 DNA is TGTGCCAGCAGCTCCCGGGGACAGGGTATTCACAATGAGCAGTTCTTC.

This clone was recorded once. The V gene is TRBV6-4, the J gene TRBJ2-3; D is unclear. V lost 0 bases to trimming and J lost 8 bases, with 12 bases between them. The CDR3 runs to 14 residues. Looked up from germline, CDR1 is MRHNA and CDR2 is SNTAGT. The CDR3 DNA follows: TGTGCCAGCAGTGACTCGAGTGAGTCCGGTACGCAGTATTTT. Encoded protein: CASSDSSESGTQYF.

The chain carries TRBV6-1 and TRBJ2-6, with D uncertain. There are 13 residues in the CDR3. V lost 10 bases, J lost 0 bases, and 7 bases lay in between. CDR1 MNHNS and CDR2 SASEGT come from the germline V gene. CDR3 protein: CAILRSGANVLTF. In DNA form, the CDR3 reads TGTGCCATACTCCGCTCTGGGGCCAACGTCCTGACTTTC.

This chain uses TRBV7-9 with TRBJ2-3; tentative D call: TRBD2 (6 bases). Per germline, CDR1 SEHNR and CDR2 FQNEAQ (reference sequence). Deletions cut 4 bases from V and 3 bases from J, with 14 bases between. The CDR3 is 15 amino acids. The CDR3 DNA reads TGTGCCAGCAGCTCCGGGAGTTCGGGAACAGATACGCAGTATTTT. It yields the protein CASSSGSSGTDTQYF.

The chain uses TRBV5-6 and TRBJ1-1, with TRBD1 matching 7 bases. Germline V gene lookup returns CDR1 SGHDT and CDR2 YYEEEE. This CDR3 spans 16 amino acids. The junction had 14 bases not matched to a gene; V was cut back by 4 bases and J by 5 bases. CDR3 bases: TGTGCCAGCAGCCTTACAGGACGGCCCAGGGGGACTGAAGCTTTCTTT. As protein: CASSLTGRPRGTEAFF.

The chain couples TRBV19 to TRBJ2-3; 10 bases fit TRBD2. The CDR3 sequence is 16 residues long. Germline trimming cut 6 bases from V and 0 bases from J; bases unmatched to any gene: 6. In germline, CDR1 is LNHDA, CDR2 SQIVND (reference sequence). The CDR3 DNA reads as TGTGCCAGTAGAGCAGCGGGAGGGCCTAGCACAGATACGCAGTATTTT. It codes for CASRAAGGPSTDTQYF.

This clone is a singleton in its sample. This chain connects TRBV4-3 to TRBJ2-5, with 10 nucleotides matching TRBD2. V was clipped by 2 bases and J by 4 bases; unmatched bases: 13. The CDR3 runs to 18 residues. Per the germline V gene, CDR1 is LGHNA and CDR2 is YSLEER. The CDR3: CASSQIYGGGLAVETQYF. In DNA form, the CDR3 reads TGCGCCAGCAGCCAAATCTACGGGGGAGGACTAGCGGTAGAGACCCAGTACTTC.

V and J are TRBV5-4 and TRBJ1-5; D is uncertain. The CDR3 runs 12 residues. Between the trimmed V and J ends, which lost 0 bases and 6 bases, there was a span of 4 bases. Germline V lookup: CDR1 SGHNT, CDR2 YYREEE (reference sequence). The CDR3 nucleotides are TGTGCCAGCAGCTTGGATAGTCAGCCCCAGCATTTT. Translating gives CASSLDSQPQHF.

The CDR3 is CASSLQGGRNEQFF. In nucleotides, the CDR3 is TGTGCCAGCAGCCTCCAGGGGGGAAGGAATGAGCAGTTCTTC. The chain uses TRBV5-4 and TRBJ2-1; tentative D call: TRBD1 (7 bases). CDR1 and CDR2 (germline): SGHNT, YYREEE (reference sequence). This CDR3 comprises 14 residues. Trimming took 4 bases from V and 7 from J, leaving 15 bases between them. Variable domain in full (rest from reference TRBV5-4 and TRBJ2-1): ETGVTQSPTHLIKTRGQQVTLRCSSQSGHNTVSWYQQALGQGPQFIFQYYREEENGRGNFPPRFSGLQFPNYSSELNVNALELDDSALYLCASSLQGGRNEQFFGPGTRLTVL.

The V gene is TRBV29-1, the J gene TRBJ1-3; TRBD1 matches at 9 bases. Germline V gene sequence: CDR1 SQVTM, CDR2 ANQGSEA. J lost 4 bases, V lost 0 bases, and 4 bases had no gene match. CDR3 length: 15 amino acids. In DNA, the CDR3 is TGCAGCGTTGAAGATCAGGACAGGGGAGGAAACACCATATATTTT. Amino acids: CSVEDQDRGGNTIYF.

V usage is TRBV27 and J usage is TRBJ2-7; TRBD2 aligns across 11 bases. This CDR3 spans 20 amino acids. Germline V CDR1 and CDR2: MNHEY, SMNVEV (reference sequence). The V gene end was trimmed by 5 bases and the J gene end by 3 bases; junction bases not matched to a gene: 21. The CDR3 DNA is TGTGCCAGCAGTCAATCTTTCTTGAAACCGGGACTAGCGGAAAACTACGAGCAGTACTTC. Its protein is CASSQSFLKPGLAENYEQYF.

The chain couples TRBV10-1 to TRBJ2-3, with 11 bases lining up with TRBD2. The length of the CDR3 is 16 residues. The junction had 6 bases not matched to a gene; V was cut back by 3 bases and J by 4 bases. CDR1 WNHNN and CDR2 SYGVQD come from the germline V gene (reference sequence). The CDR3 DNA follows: TGCGCCAGCAGTGAACTAGCGGGAGAAGGTGCAGATACGCAGTATTTT. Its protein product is CASSELAGEGADTQYF.

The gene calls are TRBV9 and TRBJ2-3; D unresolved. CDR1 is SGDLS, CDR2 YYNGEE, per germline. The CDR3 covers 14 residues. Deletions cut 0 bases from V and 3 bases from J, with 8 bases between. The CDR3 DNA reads TGTGCCAGCAGCGTAGATCAAGCGACAGATACGCAGTATTTT. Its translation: CASSVDQATDTQYF.

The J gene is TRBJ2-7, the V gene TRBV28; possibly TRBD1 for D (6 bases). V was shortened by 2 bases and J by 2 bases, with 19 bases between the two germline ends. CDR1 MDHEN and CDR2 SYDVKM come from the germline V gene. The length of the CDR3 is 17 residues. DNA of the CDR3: TGTGCCAGCAGTTTACCCGTCGGGACATTTAACACCTACGAGCAGTACTTC. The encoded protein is CASSLPVGTFNTYEQYF.

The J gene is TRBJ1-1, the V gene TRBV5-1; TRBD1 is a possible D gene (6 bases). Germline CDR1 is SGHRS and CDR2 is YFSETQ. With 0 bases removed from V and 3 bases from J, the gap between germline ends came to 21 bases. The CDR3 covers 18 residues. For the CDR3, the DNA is TGCGCCAGCAGCTTGGCCGACAGGACGGAACTTAGGGACACTGAAGCTTTCTTT. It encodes CASSLADRTELRDTEAFF.

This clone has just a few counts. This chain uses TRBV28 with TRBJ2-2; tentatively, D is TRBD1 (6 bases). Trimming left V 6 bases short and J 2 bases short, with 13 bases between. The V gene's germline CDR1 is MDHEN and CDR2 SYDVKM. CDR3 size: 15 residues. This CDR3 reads CASSVGQINTGELFF. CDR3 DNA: TGTGCCAGCAGCGTAGGACAGATTAACACCGGGGAGCTGTTTTTT.

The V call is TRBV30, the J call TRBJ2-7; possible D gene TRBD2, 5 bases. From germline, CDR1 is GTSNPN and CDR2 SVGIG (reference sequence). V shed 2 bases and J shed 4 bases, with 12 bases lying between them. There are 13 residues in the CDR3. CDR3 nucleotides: TGTGCCTGGAGTAGGTTTACTAGATACGAGCAGTACTTC. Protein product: CAWSRFTRYEQYF.

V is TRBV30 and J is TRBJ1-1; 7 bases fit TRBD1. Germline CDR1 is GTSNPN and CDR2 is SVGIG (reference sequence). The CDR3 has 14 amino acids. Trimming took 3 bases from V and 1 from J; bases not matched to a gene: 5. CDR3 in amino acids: CAWSPGTANTEAFF. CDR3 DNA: TGTGCCTGGAGCCCCGGGACAGCGAACACTGAAGCTTTCTTT.

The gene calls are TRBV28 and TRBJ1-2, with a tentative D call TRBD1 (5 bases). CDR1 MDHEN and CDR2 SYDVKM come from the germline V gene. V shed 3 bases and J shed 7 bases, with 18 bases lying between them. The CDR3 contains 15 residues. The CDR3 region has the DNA TGTGCCAGCAGTTTGATCGCAGGCCCTAGGGGTGGCTACACCTTC. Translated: CASSLIAGPRGGYTF.